The clone carrying this TCR beta chain occurred a few times. Amplification used 60 Vbeta primers and 13 Jbeta primers. Clones were read by immunoSEQ multiplex PCR, and TCRdb kept only the in-frame ones, dropping some. The data show some 130,000 clones, around 77% seen once. The data derive from a study of cytomegalovirus exposure and HLA in healthy donors. The receptor's source is a man aged 50 to 60 in good health and CMV-seronegative. The material sequenced was PBMCs.

Here the CDR3 DNA reads TGTGCCAGTAGTAGAATTCACAGGGTGGCGCCGCCCCAGCATTTT. Protein sequence: CASSRIHRVAPPQHF. V is TRBV19 and J is TRBJ1-5; D possibly corresponds to TRBD1 (6 bases). Looked up from germline, CDR1 is LNHDA and CDR2 is SQIVND (reference sequence). The V end lost 4 bases, the J end lost 9 bases, and 19 bases lay between the germline ends. This CDR3 has 15 amino acids.